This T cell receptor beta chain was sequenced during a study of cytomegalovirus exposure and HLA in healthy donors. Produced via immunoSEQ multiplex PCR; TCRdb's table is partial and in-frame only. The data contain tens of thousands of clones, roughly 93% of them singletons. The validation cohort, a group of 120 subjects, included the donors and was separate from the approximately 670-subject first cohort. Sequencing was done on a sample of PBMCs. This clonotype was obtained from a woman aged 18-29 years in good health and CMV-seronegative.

CDR3 sequence: CASSEAGPQYNEQFF. DNA for the CDR3: TGTGCCAGCAGTGAGGCGGGACCCCAGTACAATGAGCAGTTCTTC. This chain uses TRBV2 with TRBJ2-1, with a tentative D call TRBD2 (6 bases). Germline CDR1 is SNHLY and CDR2 is FYNNEI. Trimming shortened V by 3 bases and J by 4 bases, and 13 bases separated the two germline ends. This CDR3 has 15 residues.